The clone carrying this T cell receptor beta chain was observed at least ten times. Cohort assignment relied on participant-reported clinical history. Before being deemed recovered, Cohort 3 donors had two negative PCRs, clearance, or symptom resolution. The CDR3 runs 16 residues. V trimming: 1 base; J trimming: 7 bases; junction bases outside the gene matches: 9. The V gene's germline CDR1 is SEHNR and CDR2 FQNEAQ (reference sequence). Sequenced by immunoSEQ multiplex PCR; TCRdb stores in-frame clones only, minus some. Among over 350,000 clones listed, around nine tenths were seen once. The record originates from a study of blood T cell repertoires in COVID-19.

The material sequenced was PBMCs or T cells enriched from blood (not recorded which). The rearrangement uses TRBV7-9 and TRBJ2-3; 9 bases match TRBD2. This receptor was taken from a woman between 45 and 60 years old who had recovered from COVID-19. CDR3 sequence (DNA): TGTGCCAGCAGCTTAGATGGTAGCGGGGGAGGTCATACGCAGTATTTT. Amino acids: CASSLDGSGGGHTQYF.